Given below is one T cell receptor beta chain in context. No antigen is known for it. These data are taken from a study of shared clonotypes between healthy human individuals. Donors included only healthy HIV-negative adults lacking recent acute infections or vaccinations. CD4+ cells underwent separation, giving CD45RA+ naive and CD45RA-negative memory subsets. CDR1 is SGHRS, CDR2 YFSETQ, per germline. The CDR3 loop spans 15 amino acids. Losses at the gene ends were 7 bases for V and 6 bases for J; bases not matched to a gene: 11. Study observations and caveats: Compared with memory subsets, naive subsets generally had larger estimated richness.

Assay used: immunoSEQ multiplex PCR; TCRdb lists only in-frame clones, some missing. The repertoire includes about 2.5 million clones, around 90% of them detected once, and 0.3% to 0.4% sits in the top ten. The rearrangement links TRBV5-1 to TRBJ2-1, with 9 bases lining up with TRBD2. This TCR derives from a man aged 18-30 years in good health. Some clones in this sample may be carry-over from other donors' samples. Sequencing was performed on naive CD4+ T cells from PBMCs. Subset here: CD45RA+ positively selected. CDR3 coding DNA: TGCGCCAGCTCCCGGGGACTAGCTATTTCCAATGAGCAGTTCTTC. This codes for CASSRGLAISNEQFF.